This T cell receptor beta chain was found in a study of Ad26.COV2.S vaccination and SARS-CoV-2 variants. Study in general: Ad26.COV2.S given intramuscularly, once or twice 56 days apart.

Only in-frame clones appear in the TCRdb table, and some are missing; sequencing was by immunoSEQ multiplex PCR. Of fewer than 400,000 clones detected, around 84% appear once; the ten largest clones hold 1.9%. There are 14 residues in the CDR3. The trim removed 4 bases at V and 4 bases at J, leaving 7 bases unmatched. Germline CDR1 and CDR2: LNHDA and SQIVND (reference sequence). Study conclusions and caveats: Total T cell responses, in the TCR breadth and depth analyses, may have been underestimated.

The treatment is: about 20 received Ad26.COV2.S at low or high dose, single or two shots; 5 received placebo; per-sample allocation not given. Sampling was performed 63 days after the first vaccine or placebo injection. In regard to this clone: The antigen is not known.

The sequence came from a person between 18 and 65 years old who received the Ad26.COV2.S COVID-19 vaccine or a placebo. Source: peripheral blood, taken in a trial of Ad26.COV2.S vaccine versus placebo. The chain links TRBV19 to TRBJ2-7, with TRBD1 matching over 7 bases. The CDR3: CASSKSRQGYEQYF. The CDR3 region has the DNA TGTGCCAGTAGTAAATCCCGACAGGGATACGAGCAGTACTTC.